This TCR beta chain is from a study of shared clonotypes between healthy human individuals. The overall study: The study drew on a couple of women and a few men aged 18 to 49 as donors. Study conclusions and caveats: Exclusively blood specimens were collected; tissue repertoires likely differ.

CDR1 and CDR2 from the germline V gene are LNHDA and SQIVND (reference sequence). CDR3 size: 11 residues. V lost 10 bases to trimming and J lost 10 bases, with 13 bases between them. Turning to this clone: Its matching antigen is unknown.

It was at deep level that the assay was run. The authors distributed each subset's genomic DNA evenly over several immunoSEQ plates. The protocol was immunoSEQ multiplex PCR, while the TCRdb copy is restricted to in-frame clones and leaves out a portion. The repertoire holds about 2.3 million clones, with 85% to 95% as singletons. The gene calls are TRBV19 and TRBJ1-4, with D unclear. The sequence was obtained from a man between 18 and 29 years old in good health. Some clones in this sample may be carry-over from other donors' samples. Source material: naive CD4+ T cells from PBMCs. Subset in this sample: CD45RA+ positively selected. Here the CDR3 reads CATSVRGKLFF. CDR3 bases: TGTGCCACTTCCGTCCGGGGAAAACTGTTTTTT. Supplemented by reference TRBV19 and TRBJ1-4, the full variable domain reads DGGITQSPKYLFRKEGQNVTLSCEQNLNHDAMYWYRQDPGQGLRLIYYSQIVNDFQKGDIAEGYSVSREKKESFPLTVTSAQKNPTAFYLCATSVRGKLFFGSGTQLSVL.